Detailed here is one T cell receptor beta chain. Its binding antigen is unknown. Per-nucleotide qualities are absent, and no much larger clonotype sits a single base away. The CDR3 goes from the cysteine to the phenylalanine over 14 residues. The kept DNA is CDR3 alone, 42 bases in frame from the first base. V loses 4 bases of germline sequence and J loses 3 bases, and the interval between the two ends is 12 bases. From the germline V gene, CDR1 is MDHEN and CDR2 is SYDVKM. This sample was taken from a study of a mutant IDH1 vaccine in newly diagnosed glioma (dated by TCRdb to the early 2020s). As for the study more broadly: Vaccination began 4-6 weeks after radiotherapy alone, or alongside temozolomide cycles in the chemotherapy-containing groups. Of the approximately 32 treated patients, about 60% were male and about 40% were female, and the mean age was 40.4 years. Before enrollment, patients had received standard therapy of radiotherapy alone, temozolomide alone, or radiochemotherapy with temozolomide; most received the combination. Visit V12 was the week-35 safety follow-up and visit V13 was the week-47 end of study. Peripheral blood was drawn at six visits: V03 (baseline), V05, V07, V10, V12 and V13. For exploratory analyses, longitudinal TCRB deep sequencing was carried out in more than 20 treated patients wherever samples were available. What the work shows at the level of the full study, not this receptor alone: Pseudoprogression seemed to be unrelated to changes in the top peripheral T cell clonotypes found by TCRB sequencing. Immune responses induced by the vaccine were seen in around 94% of patients across multiple MHC alleles. PBMC samples for TCRB deep sequencing were selected based on availability. The authors stated that sample limitations prevented analyses of patient blood samples from being reproduced.

Preparation of the library involved the immunoSEQ multiplex PCR assay. Following the manufacturer's protocol, the hsTCRB Kit was used to amplify rearranged TCR beta chain sequences. An Illumina MiSeq was used to sequence the TCRB libraries. On the study's bioinformatics: Demultiplexing, trimming and gene mapping were performed with the kit vendor's proprietary platform. Entries here come from immuneACCESS through TCRdb and include only in-frame sequences with V and J called. Some clones fail to appear in such tables; in the studies checked, an unresolved V gene covers under half of the shortfall, and the cause of the remainder is unknown. V, J and clone size are those of that table, while D and trimming were read from the DNA. For this sample the table gives more than 25,000 clones, of which almost 80% were detected only once. About 9.3% of the sample rests with the top ten. This specimen's time point label, interpreted: week 35, safety follow-up. Each vaccine dose, consisting of 300 ug of a 20-mer mutant IDH1 peptide in Montanide, was administered subcutaneously with topical imiquimod. Across visits V03 through V10, patients got a total of eight vaccinations, given in weeks 1, 3, 5, 7, 11, 15, 19 and 23. Newly diagnosed WHO grade 3 or 4 IDH1-mutant astrocytomas showing loss of nuclear ATRX were present in the donors. The samples were drawn from NOA16, a multicentre, single-arm, open-label phase I trial in Germany that tested a mutant IDH1 peptide vaccine in humans for the first time. Genomic DNA for TCRB sequencing was isolated from EDTA blood with the DNeasy Blood and Tissue Kit.

This receptor was obtained from a woman in her twenties or thirties with glioma. Some clones in this sample may be carry-over from other donors' samples. The sample in question was PBMCs, obtained from a glioma patient whose treatment included an IDH1 peptide vaccine. The chain is encoded by TRBV28 joined to TRBJ1-1; the D segment could be TRBD1, given 6 matching bases. The CDR3 region reads CASSYWGADTEAFF. The nucleotides read TGTGCCAGCAGTTATTGGGGGGCTGACACTGAAGCTTTCTTT. Reference TRBV28 and TRBJ1-1 genes cover what lies past the CDR3, so the full variable domain is DVKVTQSSRYLVKRTGEKVFLECVQDMDHENMFWYRQDPGLGLRLIYFSYDVKMKEKGDIPEGYSVSREKKERFSLILESASTNQTSMYLCASSYWGADTEAFFGQGTRLTVV.